This TCR beta chain was captured in a study of shared clonotypes between healthy human individuals. Study in general: Three plates each covered CD4 naive and memory; CD8 naive two, CD8 memory one.

Each sorted subset replicate got 200 ng genomic DNA, 30,000 or so genomes. Sequenced by immunoSEQ multiplex PCR; TCRdb stores in-frame clones only, minus some. Of about 2.3 million clones in the sample, approximately 90% were seen once. On this clone: What it recognizes is unknown.

Trimming took 7 bases from V and 5 from J, leaving 14 bases between them. The germline CDR1 and CDR2 sequences are SQVTM and ANQGSEA. The CDR3 contains 12 residues. General study results and limits: Roughly 4.6% of naive CD4 clonotypes were common to several donors. Generally, estimated richness proved larger in naive subsets than it did in memory subsets.

J is TRBJ2-5 and V is TRBV29-1; D assignment may be TRBD1 or TRBD2 (5 bases each). This TCR derives from a man aged 18 to 29 in good health. Some clones in this sample may be carry-over from other donors' samples. Sequences were obtained from naive CD4+ T cells from PBMCs. The subset here: CD45RA+ positively selected. CDR3 in DNA: TGCAGCGCTGGGGGAGCATCGGAGACCCAGTACTTC. Its translation is CSAGGASETQYF.